This TCR beta chain emerged from a study of OX40 agonist ivuxolimab in advanced cancers. Study overall: The dose-escalation group included hepatocellular carcinoma, melanoma, renal cell carcinoma and head and neck cancer. Study-wide findings and caveats: Among expanded peripheral T cells, antigen specificity went undetermined. Low clonal expansion, among the lowest seen, marked partial responders at 0.1-3.0 mg/kg.

With regard to this clone: Antigen unknown.

Blood sampling took place at baseline, cycle 4 day 1, and cycle 7 day 1. TCRdb's copy holds only in-frame clones and misses some; the assay was immunoSEQ multiplex PCR. Of around 79,000 clones detected, 92% appear once; the ten largest clones hold 8% to 10%. The sequence was obtained from an adult with an advanced solid tumor such as melanoma, head and neck, liver or kidney cancer. Material: CD4+ or CD8+ T cells sorted from blood, obtained in a trial of the OX40 agonist ivuxolimab.

CDR3 sequence reads: CAISEAGGGDYEQYF. The CDR3 nucleotides are TGTGCCATCAGTGAGGCGGGCGGGGGGGACTACGAGCAGTACTTC. The chain combines TRBV10-3 with TRBJ2-7, with TRBD2 identical over 9 bases. The CDR3 extends over 15 amino acids. V lost 2 bases and J lost 3; bases outside the gene matches: 5. Germline V gives CDR1 ENHRY, CDR2 SYGVKD.